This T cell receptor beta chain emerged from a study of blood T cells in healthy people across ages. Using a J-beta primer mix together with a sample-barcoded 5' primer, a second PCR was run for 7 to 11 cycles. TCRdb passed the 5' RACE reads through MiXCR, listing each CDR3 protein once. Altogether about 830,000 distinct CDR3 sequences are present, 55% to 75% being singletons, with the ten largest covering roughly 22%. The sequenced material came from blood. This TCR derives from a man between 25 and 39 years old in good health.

The CDR3 spells CASTIMGGAGEGYTF. CDR3 DNA sequence: TGTGCCAGCACCATCATGGGAGGCGCAGGTGAAGGCTACACCTTC. The V call is TRBV7-9, the J call TRBJ1-2; D unresolved. Germline V gene sequence: CDR1 SEHNR, CDR2 FQNEAQ (reference sequence). CDR3 length: 15 amino acids. V gave up 7 bases and J gave up 8 bases, with 23 bases separating them.